This T cell receptor (beta chain) was sequenced during a study of blood T cell repertoires in COVID-19. Original processing methods: Estimates of nucleated cell counts were drawn from the amplification of reference gene primers. Sequenced by immunoSEQ multiplex PCR; TCRdb stores in-frame clones only, minus some. D and trimming were read from the DNA, whereas the V and J calls and clone size are those reported in that table. This sample has approximately 270,000 clones, with around nine tenths found just once. V shed 5 bases and J 5 bases; nucleotides not matched to a gene: 11. The germline CDR1 and CDR2 sequences are SGHTA and FQGNSA. The CDR3 totals 15 residues.

This receptor was obtained from a man younger than 45 with acute or convalescent COVID-19. Material: peripheral blood. The chain carries TRBV7-2 and TRBJ2-7, with 8 bases aligning to TRBD2. The CDR3, as DNA: TGTGCCAGCAGCCCGCAGGGACTAGGGAGGGACGAGCAGTACTTC. Protein sequence: CASSPQGLGRDEQYF.